This T cell receptor beta chain was sequenced during a study of shared clonotypes between healthy human individuals. Study-level information: Per donor, three plates held CD4 naive cells, three held CD4 memory, two held CD8 naive and one held CD8 memory. Study-wide points: The donor pool, a small one, limited the genetic and exposure-history diversity represented.

Only CD45RO-negative cells positively selected for CCR7 counted as naive CD8 cells, so terminally differentiated effector memory CD45RA+ cells were excluded. Only in-frame clones appear in the TCRdb table, and some are missing; sequencing was by immunoSEQ multiplex PCR. Among around 1.9 million clones listed, approximately 94% were seen once. With respect to this clone: Its specificity is not known.

The receptor's source is a man in his late teens or twenties in good health. Some clones in this sample may be carry-over from other donors' samples. The sample was naive CD8+ T cells from PBMCs.

The CDR3 DNA is TGTGCCAGCAGGGAGCTTTCGGGGTCCCAGTACTTC. It yields the protein CASRELSGSQYF. The V and J genes are TRBV25-1 and TRBJ2-5; weak D call: TRBD2 (5 bases). Trimming removed 6 bases from V and 9 bases from J, with 14 bases in between. This CDR3 contains 12 residues. CDR1 is MGHDK, CDR2 SYGVNS, per germline.